This paragraph reports one T cell receptor (beta chain). Its antigen remains unknown. This entry comes from a study of neurological immune-mediated disorders. Findings and caveats of the study: Phylogenetic grouping assigned the repertoires of 18 of 34 multiple sclerosis patients to a single related-CDR3 cluster, which may represent a signature. Multiple sclerosis, the disease with the least TCR clonal expansion, fell below healthy controls, whereas HTLV-1-associated myelopathy showed the most.

CDR3 size: 17 residues. Germline V lookup: CDR1 KGHDR, CDR2 SFDVKD. V lost 3 bases, J lost 9 bases, and 23 bases lay in between. The team produced cDNA through 5'RACE using 10-nucleotide random UMIs. Whenever a sequencing run was performed, it yielded over 190 million TCR-beta sequences from 15-18 subjects. TCRdb reprocessed the 5' RACE reads with MiXCR, giving one entry per CDR3 protein. Of more than 35,000 distinct CDR3 sequences listed, approximately 2.8% are singletons. This clonotype was obtained from a woman aged 50 to 65 with multiple sclerosis. Sequenced: PBMCs. The chain links TRBV24-1 to TRBJ2-1; D gene unclear. This CDR3 is CATSDPRADSVSSEQFF. DNA of the CDR3: TGTGCCACCAGTGATCCAAGGGCAGATTCGGTTAGCAGTGAGCAGTTCTTC.